The rows below give T cell receptor beta chains drawn from one sample of a study of OX40 agonist ivuxolimab in advanced cancers. The table came from immunoSEQ multiplex PCR; TCRdb's copy has only in-frame clones and leaves some out. Of approximately 76,000 clones in the sample, 70% to 90% were seen once. Sample: CD4+ or CD8+ T cells sorted from blood, taken in a trial of the OX40 agonist ivuxolimab. The receptors here all came from an adult with an advanced solid tumor such as melanoma, head and neck, liver or kidney cancer. CDR3s leave out the opening cysteine and the closing phenylalanine or tryptophan.

>TRBV30
AWNTRNYGYT
>TRBV27
ASSLVLELSPLH
>TRBV19
ASSLRDREAEKLF
>TRBV11-1
ASSLGRTSGNTIY
>TRBV30
AWSPLHLAGVNNEQF
>TRBV5-1
ASSLDPTGLNTEAF
>TRBV6-5
ASSSSRSGQPQH
>TRBV15
ATSRDRDAYGYT
>TRBV30
AWNRRADAEQY
>TRBV6-5
ASMGQGPSRELF
>TRBV7-1
ASSRGTANYGYT
>TRBV19
ASRGTSGSQHEQF
>TRBV18
ASSPGTNYEQY
>TRBV15
ATSRDLAGGPTDTQY
>TRBV18
ASSPRDRVSDTQY
>TRBV5-1
ASGGPTANYGYT
>TRBV5-6
ASSLMGSEETQY
>TRBV7-2
ASSLDGRWGYT
>TRBV2
ASTVSGNSPLH
>TRBV9
ASSDRRNSGNTIY
>TRBV5-4
ASSDAWGTGDGYT
>TRBV7-2
ASSSDRAGGYT
>TRBV5-4
ASSQDGDPHNYGYT
>TRBV2
ASQSSGGPTYEQY
>TRBV4-2
ASSLSSLMNTEAF
>TRBV11-2
ASSKGAQGVKNIQY
>TRBV5-1
ASRELAGGGETQY
>TRBV10-2
ASSDSGRNEQF
>TRBV5-8
ASSVGIGSTDTQY
>TRBV28
ASKNPLWTNEKLF
>TRBV7-8
ASSLEVGLAAYNEQF
>TRBV7-2
ASSRQTTDTQY
>TRBV5-6
ASSLGYASVHYEQY
>TRBV6-1
ASTRTQYEQY
>TRBV9
ASSPPLAGGNEQF
>TRBV6-6
ASSYDGGQYGYT
>TRBV11-3
ASSLKGTVAKNIQY
>TRBV7-9
ASSPVFGAHEQY
>TRBV7-2
ASSLAQPGDTQY
>TRBV19
ASQDRAVRQPQH
>TRBV18
ASSPQTGIMLNTIY
>TRBV19
ASSIGRGSSYEQY
>TRBV6-5
ASSYSGTGTDTQY
>TRBV14
ASSVPNTGELF
>TRBV11-3
ASSLGRFGAGELF
>TRBV10-3
AISEEGGTTGELF
>TRBV19
ASSMGWAGQGTEAF
>TRBV6-1
ASSEGNLASLTETQY
>TRBV20-1
SAKGTRAF
>TRBV9
ASSPRDSNTGELF
>TRBV5-6
ASSFPGQGHIQY